This T cell receptor beta chain derives from a study of cytomegalovirus exposure and HLA in healthy donors. 13 Jbeta primers and 60 Vbeta primers were used for the PCR. Method: immunoSEQ multiplex PCR; TCRdb's copy keeps in-frame clones and lacks some. This sample carries roughly 180,000 clones, more than 80% of them seen once, and the ten largest clones take less than 3%. This CDR3 has 14 residues. Per the germline V gene, CDR1 is LNHDA and CDR2 is SQIVND (reference sequence). Trimming took 3 bases from V and 1 from J, leaving 8 bases between them. Sequencing input: PBMCs. V is TRBV19 and J is TRBJ2-3; no clear D. This TCR came from a male donor in good health and CMV-seronegative. CDR3 nucleotides: TGTGCCAGTAGTATTACTCTGCGCACAGATACGCAGTATTTT. Translated, it gives CASSITLRTDTQYF.